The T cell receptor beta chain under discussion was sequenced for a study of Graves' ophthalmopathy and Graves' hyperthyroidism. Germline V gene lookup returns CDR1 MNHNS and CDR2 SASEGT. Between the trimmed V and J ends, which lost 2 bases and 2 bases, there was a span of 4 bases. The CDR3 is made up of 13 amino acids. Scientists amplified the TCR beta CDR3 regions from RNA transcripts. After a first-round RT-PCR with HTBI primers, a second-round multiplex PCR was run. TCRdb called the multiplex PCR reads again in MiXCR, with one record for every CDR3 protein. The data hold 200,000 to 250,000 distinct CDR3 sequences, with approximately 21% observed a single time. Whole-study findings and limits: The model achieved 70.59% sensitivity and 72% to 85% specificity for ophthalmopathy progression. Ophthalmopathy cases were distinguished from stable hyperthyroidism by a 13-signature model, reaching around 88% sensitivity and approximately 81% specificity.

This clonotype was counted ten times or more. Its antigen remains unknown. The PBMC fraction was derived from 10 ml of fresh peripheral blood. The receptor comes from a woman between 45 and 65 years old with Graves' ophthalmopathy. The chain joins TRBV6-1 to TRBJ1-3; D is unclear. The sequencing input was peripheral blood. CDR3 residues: CASSEITGNTIYF. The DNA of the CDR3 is TGTGCCAGCAGTGAAATAACTGGAAACACCATATATTTT.